This TCR beta chain was found in a study of blood T cells in healthy people across ages. The germline gives CDR1 MNHEY, CDR2 SVGAGI. V was trimmed by 8 bases and J by 1 base, leaving 15 bases between them. The CDR3 runs 16 residues. A J-beta primer mix and a sample-barcoded 5' primer were used in a second PCR of about 7 to 12 cycles. TCRdb processed the 5' RACE reads anew with MiXCR; each CDR3 protein has one entry. The sample shows about 620,000 distinct CDR3 sequences, 52% of them seen only once. Only a few counts were recorded for this clonotype. Staff drew approximately 9.1 milliliters of peripheral blood from each donor. Samples had at least 6.5 million PBMCs isolated from them.

The TCR comes from an elderly woman in good health. The chain employs TRBV6-5 and TRBJ2-6, with no clear D. Material for sequencing was blood. DNA for the CDR3: TGTGCCAGCTGGAAGTTTCGGGCTTCTGGGGCCAACGTCCTGACTTTC. Translating gives CASWKFRASGANVLTF.